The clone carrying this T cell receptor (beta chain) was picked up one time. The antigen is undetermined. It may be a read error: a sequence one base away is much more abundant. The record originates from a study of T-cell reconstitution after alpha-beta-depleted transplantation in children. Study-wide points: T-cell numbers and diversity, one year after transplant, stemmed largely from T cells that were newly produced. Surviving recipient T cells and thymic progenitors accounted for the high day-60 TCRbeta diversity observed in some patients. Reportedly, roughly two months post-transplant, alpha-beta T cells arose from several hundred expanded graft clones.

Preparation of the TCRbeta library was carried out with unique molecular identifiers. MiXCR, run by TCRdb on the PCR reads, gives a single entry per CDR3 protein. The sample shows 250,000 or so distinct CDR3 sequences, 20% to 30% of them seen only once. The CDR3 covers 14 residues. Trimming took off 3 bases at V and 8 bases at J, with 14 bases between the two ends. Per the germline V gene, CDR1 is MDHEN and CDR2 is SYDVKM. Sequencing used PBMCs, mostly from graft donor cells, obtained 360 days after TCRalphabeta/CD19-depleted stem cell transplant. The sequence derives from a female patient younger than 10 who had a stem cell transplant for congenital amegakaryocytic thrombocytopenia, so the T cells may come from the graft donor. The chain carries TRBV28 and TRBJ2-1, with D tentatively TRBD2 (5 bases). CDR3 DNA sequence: TGTGCCAGCAGTTTCGGGAACATGGGATATGAGCAGTTCTTC. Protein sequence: CASSFGNMGYEQFF.